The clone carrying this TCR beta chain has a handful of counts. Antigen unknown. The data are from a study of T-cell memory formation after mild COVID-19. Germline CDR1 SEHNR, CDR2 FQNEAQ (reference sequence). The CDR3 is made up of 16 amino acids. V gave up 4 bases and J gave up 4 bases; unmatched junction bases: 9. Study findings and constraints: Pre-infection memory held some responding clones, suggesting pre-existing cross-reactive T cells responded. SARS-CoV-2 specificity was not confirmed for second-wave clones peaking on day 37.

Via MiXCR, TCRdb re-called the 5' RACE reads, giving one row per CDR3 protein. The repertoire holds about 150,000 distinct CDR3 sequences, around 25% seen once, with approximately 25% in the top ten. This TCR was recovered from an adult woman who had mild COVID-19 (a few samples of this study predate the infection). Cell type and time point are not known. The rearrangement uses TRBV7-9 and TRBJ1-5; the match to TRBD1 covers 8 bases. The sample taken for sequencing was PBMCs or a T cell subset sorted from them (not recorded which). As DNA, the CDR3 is TGTGCCAGCAGCTCGGTAGGGACAGGAGGTAATCAGCCCCAGCATTTT. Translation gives CASSSVGTGGNQPQHF.